This entry is about one TCR beta chain. The antigen remains undetermined. Germline CDR1 reads LNHNV; CDR2 reads YYDKDF (reference sequence). Trimming took 7 bases from V and 5 from J; bases not matched to a gene: 3. This CDR3 is 12 amino acids long. This sample was included in a study of cytomegalovirus exposure and HLA in healthy donors. Study-level points and caveats: Sequencing probably produced one cluster of sequence variants that were highly shared. V- and J-gene trimming of TCR beta was linked (in a later analysis) to a missense DCLRE1C variant. Being productive about 87% or about 30% of the time was typical of most TCR beta V segments in an earlier analysis.

Primers included in the PCR were 60 Vbeta and 13 Jbeta primers. TCRdb's copy holds only in-frame clones and misses some; the assay was immunoSEQ multiplex PCR. The table has some 130,000 clones, approximately 75% seen once; the top ten hold less than 4.5%. Sequencing used PBMCs. The chain recombines TRBV15 with TRBJ2-5, with 8 bases matching TRBD1. This clonotype originated in a man between 50 and 59 years old in good health and CMV-seropositive. The CDR3 here is CATNTGGETQYF. DNA for the CDR3: TGTGCCACCAACACAGGGGGGGAGACCCAGTACTTC.